Below, 22 T cell receptor beta chains from the same sample are listed, as sequenced in a study of blood T cell repertoires in COVID-19. Assay: immunoSEQ multiplex PCR; the TCRdb copy retains only in-frame clones and omits some. Here the sample spans about 87,000 clones, around 90% being singletons. Sequencing input: peripheral blood. These receptors were obtained from a man aged 18 to 30 with COVID-19, enrolled during active disease.

V usage is TRBV30 and J usage is TRBJ1-1; 7 bases are a match to TRBD1. The CDR3 has 13 amino acids. The J segment lost 5 bases and the V segment lost 6 bases, leaving 9 bases of the junction unmatched. CDR1 is GTSNPN and CDR2 is SVGIG in the germline V gene (reference sequence). The CDR3 here is CACNRGVDTEAFF. CDR3 nucleotides: TGTGCCTGTAACAGGGGTGTGGATACTGAAGCTTTCTTT.

This chain uses TRBV4-3 with TRBJ1-6; D uncertain. Germline V CDR1 and CDR2: LGHNA, YSLEER. V lost 1 base to trimming and J lost 10 bases, with 14 bases between them. The CDR3 consists of 15 residues. In DNA form, the CDR3 reads TGCGCCAGCAGCCAAGCGAACACAGTCTTCTCACCCCTCCACTTT. Translated: CASSQANTVFSPLHF.

The chain has TRBV9 and TRBJ1-2; weak D call: TRBD1 (5 bases). The CDR3 covers 12 residues. The V end lost 4 bases, the J end lost 6 bases, and 10 bases lay between the germline ends. The V gene's germline CDR1 is SGDLS and CDR2 YYNGEE. The CDR3 DNA reads TGTGCCAGCAGCCCCATCAGGGATGGCTACACCTTC. Protein: CASSPIRDGYTF.

A single count supports this clone. This chain links TRBV28 with TRBJ2-7; possible D gene TRBD1, 5 bases. With 4 bases removed from V and 7 bases from J, the gap between germline ends came to 8 bases. This CDR3 has 11 residues. Germline V CDR1 and CDR2: MDHEN, SYDVKM. CDR3 in amino acids: CASSYRTEQYF. In DNA form, the CDR3 reads TGTGCCAGCAGTTACCGGACAGAGCAGTACTTC.

This clone was detected only once. CDR3 sequence (DNA): TGTGCCAGCAGTCCGACAGGGATTAAAAACATTCAGTACTTC. Translated, it gives CASSPTGIKNIQYF. The J gene is TRBJ2-4, the V gene TRBV27; 7 nucleotides align to TRBD1. J gave up 4 bases and V 5 bases, and 5 bases lay outside the gene matches. CDR1 is MNHEY, CDR2 SMNVEV, per germline (reference sequence). This CDR3 is built from 14 residues.

The chain employs TRBV28 and TRBJ2-1; 8 positions match TRBD2. CDR1 and CDR2 (germline): MDHEN, SYDVKM. This CDR3 has 15 residues. V gave up 6 bases and J gave up 7 bases; unmatched junction bases: 11. This CDR3 reads CASSSQAGVENEQFF. The CDR3 coding sequence is TGTGCCAGCAGCTCTCAAGCGGGAGTCGAAAATGAGCAGTTCTTC.

The chain's CDR3 is CASSLAAGQNTEAFF. The DNA for the CDR3 is TGCGCCAGCAGCTTGGCTGCGGGGCAGAACACTGAAGCTTTCTTT. The chain combines TRBV5-1 with TRBJ1-1; D may be TRBD1 (5 bases). With 0 bases removed from V and 1 base from J, the gap between germline ends came to 10 bases. CDR3 length equals 15 residues. CDR1 and CDR2 (germline): SGHRS, YFSETQ.

This chain uses TRBV5-1 with TRBJ1-2; D might be TRBD1 (5 bases). Germline V gene lookup returns CDR1 SGHRS and CDR2 YFSETQ. The length of the CDR3 is 18 residues. Trimming took 4 bases from V and 4 from J, leaving 26 bases between them. This CDR3 reads CASSAPTFPGLRSYGYTF. The CDR3 DNA reads TGCGCCAGCAGCGCCCCGACGTTCCCGGGACTACGTAGCTATGGCTACACCTTC.

The chain joins TRBV2 to TRBJ2-7; 7 nucleotides line up with TRBD2. V shed 6 bases, J shed 9 bases, and the junction held 8 bases outside the gene matches. CDR1 is SNHLY and CDR2 is FYNNEI in the germline V gene. The CDR3 is 12 residues long. The CDR3 sequence: CASRDGWEGQYF. Here the CDR3 DNA reads TGTGCCAGCAGGGACGGATGGGAGGGGCAGTACTTC.

The V and J genes are TRBV24-1 and TRBJ2-3, with a possible D match to TRBD2 (5 bases). This CDR3 is 16 amino acids long. V lost 2 bases and J lost 0, with 11 bases in between. The germline V gene has CDR1 KGHDR and CDR2 SFDVKD. The CDR3 here is CATSDYEGGSTDTQYF. CDR3 bases: TGTGCCACCAGTGATTACGAGGGCGGGAGCACAGATACGCAGTATTTT.

This chain connects TRBV3-1 (or the pseudogene TRBV3-2) to TRBJ2-1, with D perhaps TRBD2 (6 bases). CDR1 is LGHDT and CDR2 is YNNKEL in the germline V gene (reference sequence). V was clipped by 3 bases and J by 7 bases, with 10 bases between them. The CDR3 is made up of 13 amino acids. The CDR3 loop reads CASSHGTSNEQFF. In DNA, the CDR3 is TGTGCCAGCAGCCACGGGACTTCAAATGAGCAGTTCTTC.

CDR3 DNA sequence: TGTGCCAGCAGCTCTAATTCGGGGGTTAATTCACCCCTCCACTTT. Its protein is CASSSNSGVNSPLHF. The chain combines TRBV7-9 with TRBJ1-6, with D possibly being TRBD1 (5 bases). Germline V CDR1 and CDR2: SEHNR, FQNEAQ (reference sequence). The length of the CDR3 is 15 residues. Trimming took 4 bases from V and 6 from J, leaving 13 bases between them.

The chain employs TRBV2 and TRBJ2-3; tentatively, D is TRBD2 (5 bases). Germline V CDR1 and CDR2: SNHLY, FYNNEI. The V end was cut by 9 bases, the J end by 2 bases, with 15 bases between. The CDR3 contains 14 residues. CDR3 nucleotide sequence: TGTGCCAGGAGACTATACTCCTCCACAGATACGCAGTATTTT. Amino acids: CARRLYSSTDTQYF.

The chain carries TRBV5-1 and TRBJ2-7; a possible D gene is TRBD2 (7 bases). The length of the CDR3 is 14 residues. The germline V gene encodes CDR1 SGHRS and CDR2 YFSETQ. Trimming pared 2 bases from V and 5 bases from J, leaving 14 bases between. CDR3 sequence: CASSLVGGANEQYF. CDR3 DNA sequence: TGCGCCAGCAGCTTAGTGGGGGGGGCGAACGAGCAGTACTTC.

The J gene is TRBJ2-3, the V gene TRBV11-2; 9 nucleotides match TRBD2. The CDR3 extends over 16 amino acids. Trimming removed 2 bases from V and 5 bases from J; junction bases left unmatched: 8. Germline CDR1 and CDR2: SGHAT and FQNNGV. The CDR3: CASSLYSGRRGDTQYF. The CDR3 nucleotides are TGTGCCAGCAGCTTATATAGCGGGAGAAGGGGAGATACGCAGTATTTT. Complete variable domain (other parts from reference TRBV11-2 and TRBJ2-3): EAGVAQSPRYKIIEKRQSVAFWCNPISGHATLYWYQQILGQGPKLLIQFQNNGVVDDSQLPKDRFSAERLKGVDSTLKIQPAKLEDSAVYLCASSLYSGRRGDTQYFGPGTRLTVL.

The chain links TRBV27 to TRBJ2-3; a weak D match, TRBD1 (6 bases). This CDR3 comprises 12 residues. From germline, CDR1 is MNHEY and CDR2 SMNVEV (reference sequence). Trimming removed 6 bases from V and 5 bases from J, with 9 bases in between. The CDR3 coding sequence is TGTGCCAGCAGCAAACAGGGAGATACGCAGTATTTT. This encodes CASSKQGDTQYF.

The chain uses TRBV5-4 and TRBJ1-3, with 9 bases identical to TRBD1. The CDR3 is made up of 16 amino acids. J lost 2 bases, V lost 6 bases, and 9 bases had no gene match. CDR1 is SGHNT, CDR2 YYREEE, per germline (reference sequence). CDR3 DNA: TGTGCCAGCACCCCGGGACAGGGAGTAACTGGAAACACCATATATTTT. As protein: CASTPGQGVTGNTIYF.

The V gene is TRBV5-1, the J gene TRBJ2-7; perhaps TRBD1 as D (5 bases). The CDR3 has 15 amino acids. Trimming left V 3 bases short and J 1 base short, with 14 bases between. CDR1 is SGHRS, CDR2 YFSETQ, per germline. The CDR3 spells CASSSTGQFSYEQYF. The CDR3 DNA follows: TGCGCCAGCAGCTCAACCGGACAATTTTCCTACGAGCAGTACTTC.

CDR3 in amino acids: CASSLGWTHNTEAFF. In DNA, the CDR3 is TGTGCCAGCAGCTTGGGTTGGACACATAACACTGAAGCTTTCTTT. The chain joins TRBV7-2 to TRBJ1-1; D perhaps matches TRBD1 (5 bases). The germline V gene has CDR1 SGHTA and CDR2 FQGNSA. V lost 3 bases, J lost 2 bases, and 13 bases lay in between. The CDR3 is 15 amino acids.

This clone was counted between two and nine times. CDR3 coding DNA: TGTGCCAGCAACCCATACACGGGCTACGAGCAGTACTTC. Its protein product is CASNPYTGYEQYF. V is TRBV6-5 and J is TRBJ2-7; no clear D gene. The CDR3 runs 13 residues. Germline V gives CDR1 MNHEY, CDR2 SVGAGI. V was shortened by 7 bases and J by 3 bases, with 13 bases between the two germline ends.

The rearrangement joins TRBV7-5 to TRBJ2-7; whether TRBD1, the table's D call, matches the DNA was not checked. TRBV7-5 is listed as a pseudogene. The CDR3 consists of 15 residues. The chain's CDR3 is CARSLNSPGDYEQYF. CDR3 DNA: TGTGCCAGAAGCTTAAACTCTCCAGGGGACTACGAGCAGTACTTC.

The V gene is TRBV11-2, the J gene TRBJ1-1, with D unresolved. Trimming left V 6 bases short and J 0 bases short, with 14 bases between. The CDR3 contains 15 residues. The V gene's germline CDR1 is SGHAT and CDR2 FQNNGV. CDR3 region: CASSPVPVMNTEAFF. As DNA, the CDR3 is TGTGCCAGCAGTCCCGTTCCCGTAATGAACACTGAAGCTTTCTTT. Full variable domain (rest looked up from reference TRBV11-2 and TRBJ1-1): EAGVAQSPRYKIIEKRQSVAFWCNPISGHATLYWYQQILGQGPKLLIQFQNNGVVDDSQLPKDRFSAERLKGVDSTLKIQPAKLEDSAVYLCASSPVPVMNTEAFFGQGTRLTVV.